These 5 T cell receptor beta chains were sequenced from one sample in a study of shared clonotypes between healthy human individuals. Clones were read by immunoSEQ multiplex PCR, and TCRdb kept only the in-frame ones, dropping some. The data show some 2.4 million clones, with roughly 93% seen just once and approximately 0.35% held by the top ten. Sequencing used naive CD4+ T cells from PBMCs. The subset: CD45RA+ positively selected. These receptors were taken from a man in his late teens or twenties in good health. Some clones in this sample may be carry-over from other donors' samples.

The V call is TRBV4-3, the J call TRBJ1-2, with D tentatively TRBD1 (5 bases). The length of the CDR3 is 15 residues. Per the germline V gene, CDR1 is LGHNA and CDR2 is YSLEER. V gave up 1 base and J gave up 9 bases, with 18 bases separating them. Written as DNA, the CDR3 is TGCGCCAGCAGCCAAGTCGACACGGGGACCAATAGCTACACCTTC. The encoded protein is CASSQVDTGTNSYTF.

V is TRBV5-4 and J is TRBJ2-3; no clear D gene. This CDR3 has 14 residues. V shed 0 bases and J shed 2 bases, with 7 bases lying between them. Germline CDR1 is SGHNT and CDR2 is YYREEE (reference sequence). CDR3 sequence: CASSLEDPTDTQYF. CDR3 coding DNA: TGTGCCAGCAGCTTGGAGGACCCCACAGATACGCAGTATTTT. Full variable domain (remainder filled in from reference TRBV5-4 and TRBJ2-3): ETGVTQSPTHLIKTRGQQVTLRCSSQSGHNTVSWYQQALGQGPQFIFQYYREEENGRGNFPPRFSGLQFPNYSSELNVNALELDDSALYLCASSLEDPTDTQYFGPGTRLTVL.

This CDR3 is CASRRTGEETQYF. DNA for the CDR3: TGTGCCAGCAGGAGGACAGGGGAAGAGACCCAGTACTTC. V gene TRBV6-1 combines with J gene TRBJ2-5, with 9 bases fitting TRBD1. Germline loops: CDR1 MNHNS, CDR2 SASEGT. V lost 6 bases to trimming and J lost 3 bases; unmatched junction nucleotides: 2. The CDR3 has 13 amino acids.

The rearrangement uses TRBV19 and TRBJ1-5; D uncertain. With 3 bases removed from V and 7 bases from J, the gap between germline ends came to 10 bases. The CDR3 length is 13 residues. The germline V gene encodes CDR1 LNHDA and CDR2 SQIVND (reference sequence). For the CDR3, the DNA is TGTGCCAGTAGTATTAATTTCGACCAGCCCCAGCATTTT. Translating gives CASSINFDQPQHF.

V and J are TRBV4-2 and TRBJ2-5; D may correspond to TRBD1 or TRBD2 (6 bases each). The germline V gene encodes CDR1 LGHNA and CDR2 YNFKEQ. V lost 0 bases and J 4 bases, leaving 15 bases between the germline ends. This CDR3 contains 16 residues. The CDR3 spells CASSQDEEGVGETQYF. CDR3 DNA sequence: TGTGCCAGCAGCCAAGATGAGGAGGGGGTCGGAGAGACCCAGTACTTC.